This T cell receptor beta chain was documented in a study of OX40 agonist ivuxolimab in advanced cancers. Between the trimmed V and J ends, which lost 2 bases and 4 bases, there was a span of 11 bases. The CDR3 covers 14 residues. Germline V gene lookup returns CDR1 SGDLS and CDR2 YYNGEE. The table came from immunoSEQ multiplex PCR; TCRdb's copy has only in-frame clones and leaves some out. The repertoire holds about 41,000 clones, with about 89% as singletons. As to this clone: Its specificity is unknown.

Study findings and constraints: Antigen targets of the expanded peripheral T cells went undetermined.

The source material was CD4+ or CD8+ T cells sorted from blood, sampled in a trial of the OX40 agonist ivuxolimab. This clonotype was sampled from an adult with an advanced solid tumor such as melanoma, head and neck, liver or kidney cancer. This chain uses TRBV9 with TRBJ2-3, with D unclear. CDR3 coding DNA: TGTGCCAGCAGCGTTTTAAGGGATCCAGATACGCAGTATTTT. This gives the protein CASSVLRDPDTQYF.